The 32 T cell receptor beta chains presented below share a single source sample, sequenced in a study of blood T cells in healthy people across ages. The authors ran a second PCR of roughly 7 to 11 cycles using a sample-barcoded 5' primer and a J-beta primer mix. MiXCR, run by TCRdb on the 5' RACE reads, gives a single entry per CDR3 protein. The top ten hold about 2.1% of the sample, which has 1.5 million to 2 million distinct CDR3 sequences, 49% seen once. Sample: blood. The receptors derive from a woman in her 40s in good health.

The CDR3 is CASSLVGGVASIQYF. DNA of the CDR3: TGTGCCAGCAGCTTAGTAGGGGGTGTAGCATCCATTCAGTACTTC. This rearrangement joins TRBV7-2 to TRBJ2-4; D is perhaps TRBD1 (6 bases). CDR1 SGHTA and CDR2 FQGNSA come from the germline V gene. This CDR3 region has 15 residues. V was trimmed by 1 base and J by 9 bases, leaving 16 bases between them.

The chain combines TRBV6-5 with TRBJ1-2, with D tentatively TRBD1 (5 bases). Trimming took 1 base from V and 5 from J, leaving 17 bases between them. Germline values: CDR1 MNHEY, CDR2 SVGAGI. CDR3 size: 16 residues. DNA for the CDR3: TGTGCCAGCAGTTACTACGGGACGGAGCAAAAATATGGCTACACCTTC. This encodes CASSYYGTEQKYGYTF.

The CDR3 is CASSSGTGGPQETQYF. CDR3 nucleotide sequence: TGTGCCAGCAGCTCAGGGACAGGGGGCCCCCAAGAGACCCAGTACTTC. The rearrangement joins TRBV7-2 to TRBJ2-5; TRBD1 matches 12 bases. CDR1 and CDR2 (germline): SGHTA, FQGNSA. Trimming at V came to 4 bases and at J to 1 base, leaving 4 bases not matched to a gene. The CDR3 consists of 16 residues.

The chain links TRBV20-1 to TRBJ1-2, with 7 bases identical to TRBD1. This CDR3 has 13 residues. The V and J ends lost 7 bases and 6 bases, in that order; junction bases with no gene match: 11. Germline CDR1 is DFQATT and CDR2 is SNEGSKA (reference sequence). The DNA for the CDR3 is TGCAGTGTTATTCCGGGACAGATGGATGGCTACACCTTC. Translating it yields CSVIPGQMDGYTF.

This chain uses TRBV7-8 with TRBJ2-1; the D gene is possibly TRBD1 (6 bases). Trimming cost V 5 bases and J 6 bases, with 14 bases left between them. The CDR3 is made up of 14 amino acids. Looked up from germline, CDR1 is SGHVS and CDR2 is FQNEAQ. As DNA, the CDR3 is TGTGCCAGCAGCCCTCACACAGGGACCAATGAGCAGTTCTTC. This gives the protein CASSPHTGTNEQFF.

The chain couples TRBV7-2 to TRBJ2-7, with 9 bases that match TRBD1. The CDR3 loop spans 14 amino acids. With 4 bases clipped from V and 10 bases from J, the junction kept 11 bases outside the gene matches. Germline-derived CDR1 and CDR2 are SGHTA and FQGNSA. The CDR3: CASSSKGTGYSQYF. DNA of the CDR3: TGTGCCAGCAGCTCAAAGGGGACAGGGTACTCTCAGTACTTC.

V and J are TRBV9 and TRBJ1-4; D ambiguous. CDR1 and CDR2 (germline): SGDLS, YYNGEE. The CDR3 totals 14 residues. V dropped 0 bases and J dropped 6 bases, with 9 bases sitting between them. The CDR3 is CASSVGQVDEKLFF. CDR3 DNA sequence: TGTGCCAGCAGCGTAGGTCAGGTTGATGAAAAACTGTTTTTT. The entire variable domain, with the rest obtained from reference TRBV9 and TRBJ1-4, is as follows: DSGVTQTPKHLITATGQRVTLRCSPRSGDLSVYWYQQSLDQGLQFLIQYYNGEERAKGNILERFSAQQFPDLHSELNLSSLELGDSALYFCASSVGQVDEKLFFGSGTQLSVL.

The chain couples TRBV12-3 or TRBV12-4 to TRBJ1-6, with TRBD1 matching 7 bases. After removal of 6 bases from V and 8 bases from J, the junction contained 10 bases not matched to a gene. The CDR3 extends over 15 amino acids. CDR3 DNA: TGTGCCAGCAGGAAAGGGGACAGAAACTATTCACCCCTCCACTTT. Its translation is CASRKGDRNYSPLHF.

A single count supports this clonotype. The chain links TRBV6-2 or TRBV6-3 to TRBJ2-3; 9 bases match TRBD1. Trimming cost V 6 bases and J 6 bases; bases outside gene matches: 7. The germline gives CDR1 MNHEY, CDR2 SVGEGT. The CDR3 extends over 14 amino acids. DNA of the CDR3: TGTGCCAGCAGGTATCACAGGGGGCGTGATACGCAGTATTTT. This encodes CASRYHRGRDTQYF.

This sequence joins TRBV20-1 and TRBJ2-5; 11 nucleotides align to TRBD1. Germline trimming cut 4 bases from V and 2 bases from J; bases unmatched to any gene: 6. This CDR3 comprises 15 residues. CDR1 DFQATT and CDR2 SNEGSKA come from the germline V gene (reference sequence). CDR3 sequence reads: CSANTGDRGQETQYF. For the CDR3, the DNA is TGCAGTGCTAACACCGGGGACAGGGGGCAAGAGACCCAGTACTTC.

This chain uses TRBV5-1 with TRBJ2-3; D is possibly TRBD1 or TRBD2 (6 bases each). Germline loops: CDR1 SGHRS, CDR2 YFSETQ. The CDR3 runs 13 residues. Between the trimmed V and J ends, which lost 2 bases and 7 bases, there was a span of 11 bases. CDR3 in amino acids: CASSLPGANTQYF. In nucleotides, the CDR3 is TGCGCCAGCAGCTTACCGGGGGCGAATACGCAGTATTTT.

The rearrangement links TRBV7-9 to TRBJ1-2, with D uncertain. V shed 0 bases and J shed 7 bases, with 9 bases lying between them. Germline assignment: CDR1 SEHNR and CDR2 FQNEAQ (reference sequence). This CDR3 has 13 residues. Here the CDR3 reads CASSLAALAGYTF. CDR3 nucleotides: TGTGCCAGCAGCTTAGCGGCCCTTGCTGGCTACACCTTC.

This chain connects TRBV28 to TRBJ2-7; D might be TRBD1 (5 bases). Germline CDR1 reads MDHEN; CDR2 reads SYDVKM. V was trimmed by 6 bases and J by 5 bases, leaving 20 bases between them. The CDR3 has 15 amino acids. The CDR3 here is CASSLWGRGRNEQYF. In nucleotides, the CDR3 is TGTGCCAGCAGCTTGTGGGGTAGGGGAAGGAACGAGCAGTACTTC.

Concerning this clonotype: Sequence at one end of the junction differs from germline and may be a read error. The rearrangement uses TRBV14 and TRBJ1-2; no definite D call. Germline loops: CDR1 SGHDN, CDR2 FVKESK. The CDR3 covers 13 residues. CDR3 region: CASSQGAGYGCTF. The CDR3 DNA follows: TGTGCCAGCAGCCAAGGAGCCGGGTATGGCTGCACCTTC.

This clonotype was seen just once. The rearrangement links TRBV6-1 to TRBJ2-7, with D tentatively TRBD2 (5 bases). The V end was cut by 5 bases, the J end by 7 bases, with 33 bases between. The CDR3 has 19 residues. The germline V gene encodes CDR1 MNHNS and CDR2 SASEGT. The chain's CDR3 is CASSPGSPRQKNPPWEQYF. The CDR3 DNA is TGTGCCAGCAGTCCGGGGTCCCCTCGGCAGAAAAACCCCCCGTGGGAGCAGTACTTC.

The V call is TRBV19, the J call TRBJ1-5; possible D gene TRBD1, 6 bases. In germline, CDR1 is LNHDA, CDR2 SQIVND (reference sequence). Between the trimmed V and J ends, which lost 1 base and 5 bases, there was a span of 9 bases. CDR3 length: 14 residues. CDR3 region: CASSIAGTYQPQHF. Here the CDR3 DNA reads TGTGCCAGTAGTATAGCAGGGACATATCAGCCCCAGCATTTT. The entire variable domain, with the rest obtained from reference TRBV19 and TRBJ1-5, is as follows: DGGITQSPKYLFRKEGQNVTLSCEQNLNHDAMYWYRQDPGQGLRLIYYSQIVNDFQKGDIAEGYSVSREKKESFPLTVTSAQKNPTAFYLCASSIAGTYQPQHFGDGTRLSIL.

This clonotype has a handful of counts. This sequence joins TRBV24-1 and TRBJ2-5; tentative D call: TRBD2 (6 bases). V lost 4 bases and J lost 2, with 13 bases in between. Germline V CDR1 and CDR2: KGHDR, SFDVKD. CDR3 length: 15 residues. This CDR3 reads CATSENHGLQETQYF. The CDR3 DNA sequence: TGTGCCACCAGTGAGAACCATGGACTACAAGAGACCCAGTACTTC.

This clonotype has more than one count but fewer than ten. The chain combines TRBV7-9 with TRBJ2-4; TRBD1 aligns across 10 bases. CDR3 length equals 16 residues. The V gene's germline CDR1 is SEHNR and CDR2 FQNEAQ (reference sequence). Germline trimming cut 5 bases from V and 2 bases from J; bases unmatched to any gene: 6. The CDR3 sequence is CASSDRTGGSKNIQYF. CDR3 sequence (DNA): TGTGCCAGCAGCGATCGGACAGGGGGGTCCAAAAACATTCAGTACTTC.

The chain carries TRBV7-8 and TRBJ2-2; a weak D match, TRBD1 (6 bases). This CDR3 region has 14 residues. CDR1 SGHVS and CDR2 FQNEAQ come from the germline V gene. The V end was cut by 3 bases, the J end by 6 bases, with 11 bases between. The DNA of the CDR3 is TGTGCCAGCAGCTTTCAGGGGACGGCCGGGGAGCTGTTTTTT. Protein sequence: CASSFQGTAGELFF.

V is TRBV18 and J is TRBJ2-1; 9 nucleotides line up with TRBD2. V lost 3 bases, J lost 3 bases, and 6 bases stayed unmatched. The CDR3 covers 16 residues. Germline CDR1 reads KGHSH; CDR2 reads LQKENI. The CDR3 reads CASSPQRGALYNEQFF. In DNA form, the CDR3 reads TGTGCCAGCTCACCCCAGCGGGGGGCCCTCTACAATGAGCAGTTCTTC.

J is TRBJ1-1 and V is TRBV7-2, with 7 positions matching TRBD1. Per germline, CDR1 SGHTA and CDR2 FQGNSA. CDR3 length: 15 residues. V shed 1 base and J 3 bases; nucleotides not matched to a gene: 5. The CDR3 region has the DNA TGTGCCAGCAGCTTAGAACCGGACAGGTACACTGAAGCTTTCTTT. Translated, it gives CASSLEPDRYTEAFF.

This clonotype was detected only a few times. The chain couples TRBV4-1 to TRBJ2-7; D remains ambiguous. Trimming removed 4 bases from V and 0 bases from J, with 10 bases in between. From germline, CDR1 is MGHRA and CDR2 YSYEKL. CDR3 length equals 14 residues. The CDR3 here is CASSPAVTSYEQYF. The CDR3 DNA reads TGCGCCAGCAGCCCGGCGGTAACCTCCTACGAGCAGTACTTC.

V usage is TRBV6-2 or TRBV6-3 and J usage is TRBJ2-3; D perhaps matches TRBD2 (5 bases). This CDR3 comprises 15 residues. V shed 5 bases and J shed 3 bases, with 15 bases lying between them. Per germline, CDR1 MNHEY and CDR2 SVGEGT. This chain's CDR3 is CASSPTASRTDTQYF. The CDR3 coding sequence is TGTGCCAGCAGTCCGACGGCTAGCAGGACAGATACGCAGTATTTT.

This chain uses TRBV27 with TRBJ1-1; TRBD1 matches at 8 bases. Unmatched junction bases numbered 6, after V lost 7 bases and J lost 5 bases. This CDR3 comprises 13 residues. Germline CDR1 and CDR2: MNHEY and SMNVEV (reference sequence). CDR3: CASTRTGRTEAFF. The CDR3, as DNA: TGTGCCAGCACCCGGACAGGGAGGACTGAAGCTTTCTTT.

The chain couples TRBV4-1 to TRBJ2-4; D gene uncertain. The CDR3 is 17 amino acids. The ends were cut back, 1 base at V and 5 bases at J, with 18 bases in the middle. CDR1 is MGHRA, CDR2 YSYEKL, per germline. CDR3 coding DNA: TGCGCCAGCAGCCAAGGGTCTCTCTGGGCTTTGGAAAACATTCAGTACTTC. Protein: CASSQGSLWALENIQYF.

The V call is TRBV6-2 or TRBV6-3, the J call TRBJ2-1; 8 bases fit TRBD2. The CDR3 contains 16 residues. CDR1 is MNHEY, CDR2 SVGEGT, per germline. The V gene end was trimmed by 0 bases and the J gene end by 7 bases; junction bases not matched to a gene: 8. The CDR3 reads CASSYSRAGGINEQFF. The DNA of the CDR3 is TGTGCCAGCAGTTACTCGAGGGCGGGGGGAATAAATGAGCAGTTCTTC.

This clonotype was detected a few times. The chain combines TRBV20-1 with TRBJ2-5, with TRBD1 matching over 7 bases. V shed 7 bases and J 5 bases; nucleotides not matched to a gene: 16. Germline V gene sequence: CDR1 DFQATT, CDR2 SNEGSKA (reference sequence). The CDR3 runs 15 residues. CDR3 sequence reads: CSVDPGGDLTETQYF. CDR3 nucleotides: TGCAGTGTTGACCCAGGGGGAGACTTAACGGAGACCCAGTACTTC.

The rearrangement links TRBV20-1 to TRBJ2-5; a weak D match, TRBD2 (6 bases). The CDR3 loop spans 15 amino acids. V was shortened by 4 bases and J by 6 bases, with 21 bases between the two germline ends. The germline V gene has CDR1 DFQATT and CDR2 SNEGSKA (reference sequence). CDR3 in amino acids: CSATAHGTDLQTQYF. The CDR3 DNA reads TGCAGTGCTACCGCCCACGGGACTGACCTCCAGACCCAGTACTTC.

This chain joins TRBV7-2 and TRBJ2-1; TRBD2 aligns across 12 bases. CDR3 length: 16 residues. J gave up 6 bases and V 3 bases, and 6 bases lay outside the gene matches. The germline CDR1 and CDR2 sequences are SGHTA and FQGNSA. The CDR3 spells CASSFRLAGGPNEQFF. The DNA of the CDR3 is TGTGCCAGCAGCTTCCGGCTAGCGGGGGGGCCCAATGAGCAGTTCTTC.

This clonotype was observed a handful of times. For the CDR3, the DNA is TGTGCCAGCAGTTACGGGACTCCTGAGCAGTACTTC. Amino acids: CASSYGTPEQYF. The chain has TRBV6-2 or TRBV6-3 and TRBJ2-4; a weak D match, TRBD2 (6 bases). The CDR3 extends over 12 amino acids. Trimming removed 2 bases at V and 13 bases at J, with 12 bases between. The germline CDR1 and CDR2 sequences are MNHEY and SVGEGT.

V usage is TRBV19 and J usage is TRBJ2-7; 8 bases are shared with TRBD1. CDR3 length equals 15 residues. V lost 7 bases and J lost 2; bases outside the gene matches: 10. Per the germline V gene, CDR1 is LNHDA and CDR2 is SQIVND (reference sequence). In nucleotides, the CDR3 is TGTGCCAGTACCAAAGGACAGGGAGCCGCCTACGAGCAGTACTTC. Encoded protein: CASTKGQGAAYEQYF.

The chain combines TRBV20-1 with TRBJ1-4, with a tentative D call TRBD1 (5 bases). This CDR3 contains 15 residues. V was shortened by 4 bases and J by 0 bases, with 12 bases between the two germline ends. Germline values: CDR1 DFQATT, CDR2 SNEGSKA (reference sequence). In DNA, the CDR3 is TGCAGTGCTACCATTGACAGTACAACTAATGAAAAACTGTTTTTT. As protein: CSATIDSTTNEKLFF.